The 3 T cell receptor beta chains reported below all come from one sample, sequenced in a study of blood T cell repertoires in COVID-19. Method: immunoSEQ multiplex PCR; TCRdb's copy keeps in-frame clones and lacks some. Here the sample spans over 150,000 clones, around 86% being singletons. Sequenced input: peripheral blood. The source is a woman aged 70 to 79 with COVID-19, enrolled during active disease.

This clone was observed once. CDR3 sequence reads: CASSLSGSSYNEQFF. The CDR3 nucleotides read TGTGCCAGCTCACTTAGCGGGAGCTCCTACAATGAGCAGTTCTTC. V is TRBV18 and J is TRBJ2-1, with 9 bases fitting TRBD2. Germline V gene data show CDR1 as KGHSH and CDR2 as LQKENI. The trim removed 4 bases at V and 0 bases at J, leaving 1 base unmatched. The CDR3 is made up of 15 amino acids.

This chain joins TRBV15 and TRBJ2-7, with 11 bases that match TRBD2. Germline CDR1 and CDR2: LNHNV and YYDKDF (reference sequence). The CDR3 sequence is 16 residues long. The V gene end was trimmed by 0 bases and the J gene end by 4 bases; junction bases not matched to a gene: 5. CDR3 DNA sequence: TGTGCCACCAGCAGAGACTCCGGGACTAGCGGTTACGAGCAGTACTTC. Amino acids: CATSRDSGTSGYEQYF.

The chain combines TRBV28 with TRBJ1-6; D unresolved. Germline V gene lookup returns CDR1 MDHEN and CDR2 SYDVKM. The V and J ends lost 4 bases and 4 bases respectively, with 8 bases between them. CDR3 length: 14 amino acids. This CDR3 is CASSSGSYNSPLHF. The CDR3 bases are TGTGCCAGCAGTTCGGGGTCATATAATTCACCCCTCCACTTT.